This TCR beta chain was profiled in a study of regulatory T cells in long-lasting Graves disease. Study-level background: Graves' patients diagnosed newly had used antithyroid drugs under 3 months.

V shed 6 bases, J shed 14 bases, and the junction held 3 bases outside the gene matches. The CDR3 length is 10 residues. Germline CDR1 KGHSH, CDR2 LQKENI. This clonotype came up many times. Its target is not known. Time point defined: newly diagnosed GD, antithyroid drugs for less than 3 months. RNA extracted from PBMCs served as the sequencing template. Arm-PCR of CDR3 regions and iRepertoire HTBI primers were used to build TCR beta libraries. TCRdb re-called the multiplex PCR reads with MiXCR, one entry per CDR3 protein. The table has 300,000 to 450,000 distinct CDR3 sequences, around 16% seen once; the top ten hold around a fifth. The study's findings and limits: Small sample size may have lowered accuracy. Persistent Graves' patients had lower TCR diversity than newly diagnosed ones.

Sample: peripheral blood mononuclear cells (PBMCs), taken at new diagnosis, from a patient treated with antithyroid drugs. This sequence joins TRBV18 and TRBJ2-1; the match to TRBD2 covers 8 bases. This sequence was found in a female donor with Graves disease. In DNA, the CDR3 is TGTGCCAGCTCCGGGACTAGAAAGTTCTTC. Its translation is CASSGTRKFF.